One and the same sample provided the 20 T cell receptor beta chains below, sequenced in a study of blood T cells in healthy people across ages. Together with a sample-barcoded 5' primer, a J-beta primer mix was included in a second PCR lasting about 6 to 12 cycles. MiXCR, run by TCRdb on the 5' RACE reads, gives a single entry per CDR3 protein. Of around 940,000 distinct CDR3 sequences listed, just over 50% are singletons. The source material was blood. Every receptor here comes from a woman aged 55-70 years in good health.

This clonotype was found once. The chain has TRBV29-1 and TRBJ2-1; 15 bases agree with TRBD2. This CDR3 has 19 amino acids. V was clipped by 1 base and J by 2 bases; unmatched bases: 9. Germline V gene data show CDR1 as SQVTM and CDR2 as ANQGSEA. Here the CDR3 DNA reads TGCAGCGTTGAAGGCCTGACCGGGACTAGCGGGAGGCCCTACAATGAGCAGTTCTTC. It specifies CSVEGLTGTSGRPYNEQFF.

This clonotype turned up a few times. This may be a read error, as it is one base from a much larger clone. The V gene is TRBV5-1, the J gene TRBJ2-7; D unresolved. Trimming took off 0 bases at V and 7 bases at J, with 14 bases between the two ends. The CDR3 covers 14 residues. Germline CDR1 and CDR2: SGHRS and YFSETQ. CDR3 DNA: TGCGCCAGCAGCTTGGACGTAAGTGGCGATGAGCAGTACTTC. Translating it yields CASSLDVSGDEQYF.

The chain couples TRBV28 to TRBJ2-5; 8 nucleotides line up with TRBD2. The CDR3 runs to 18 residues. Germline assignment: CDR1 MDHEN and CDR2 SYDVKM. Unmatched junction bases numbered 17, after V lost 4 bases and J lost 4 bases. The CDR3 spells CASSSSKGRSGRRETQYF. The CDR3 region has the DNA TGTGCCAGCAGTTCTAGCAAGGGTAGGAGCGGGAGACGAGAGACCCAGTACTTC.

CDR3 amino acids: CSARGNPFTTSGRGGSYNEQFF. In DNA form, the CDR3 reads TGCAGTGCTAGGGGAAACCCGTTCACGACTAGCGGGAGGGGTGGCTCCTACAATGAGCAGTTCTTC. This sequence joins TRBV20-1 and TRBJ2-1; 14 bases line up with TRBD2. CDR3 length: 22 amino acids. V lost 3 bases, J lost 0 bases, and 19 bases stayed unmatched. CDR1 and CDR2 (germline): DFQATT, SNEGSKA (reference sequence).

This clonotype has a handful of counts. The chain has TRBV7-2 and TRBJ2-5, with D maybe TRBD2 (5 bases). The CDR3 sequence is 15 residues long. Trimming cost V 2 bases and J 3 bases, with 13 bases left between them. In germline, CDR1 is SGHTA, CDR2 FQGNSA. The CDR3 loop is CASSLTPGSEETQYF. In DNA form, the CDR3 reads TGTGCCAGCAGCTTAACCCCGGGGTCGGAAGAGACCCAGTACTTC.

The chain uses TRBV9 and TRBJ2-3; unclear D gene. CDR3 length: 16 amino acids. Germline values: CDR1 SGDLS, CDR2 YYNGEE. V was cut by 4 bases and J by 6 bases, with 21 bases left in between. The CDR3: CASSKDLGPQTDTQYF. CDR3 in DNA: TGTGCCAGCAGCAAAGACCTGGGCCCCCAAACGGATACGCAGTATTTT. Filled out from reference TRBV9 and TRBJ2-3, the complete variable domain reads DSGVTQTPKHLITATGQRVTLRCSPRSGDLSVYWYQQSLDQGLQFLIQYYNGEERAKGNILERFSAQQFPDLHSELNLSSLELGDSALYFCASSKDLGPQTDTQYFGPGTRLTVL.

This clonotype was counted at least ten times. The CDR3 loop is CASSQDRNSPLHF. The CDR3 nucleotides read TGCGCCAGCAGCCAAGATCGAAATTCACCCCTCCACTTT. This chain connects TRBV4-3 to TRBJ1-6; D is uncertain. V was cut by 0 bases and J by 7 bases, with 4 bases left in between. This CDR3 is built from 13 residues. Germline V gene lookup returns CDR1 LGHNA and CDR2 YSLEER.

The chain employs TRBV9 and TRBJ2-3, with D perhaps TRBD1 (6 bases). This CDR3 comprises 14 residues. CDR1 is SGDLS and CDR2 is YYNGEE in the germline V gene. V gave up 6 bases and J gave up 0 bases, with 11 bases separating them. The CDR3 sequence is CASTGESSTDTQYF. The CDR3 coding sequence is TGTGCCAGCACAGGGGAGTCTAGCACAGATACGCAGTATTTT.

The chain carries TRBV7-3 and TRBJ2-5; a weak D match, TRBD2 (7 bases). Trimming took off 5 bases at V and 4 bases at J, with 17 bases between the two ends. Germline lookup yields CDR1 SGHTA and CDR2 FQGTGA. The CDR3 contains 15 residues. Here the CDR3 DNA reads TGTGCCAGCAGCCCAAGGGGGGGGGCCCTAGAGACCCAGTACTTC. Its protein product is CASSPRGGALETQYF.

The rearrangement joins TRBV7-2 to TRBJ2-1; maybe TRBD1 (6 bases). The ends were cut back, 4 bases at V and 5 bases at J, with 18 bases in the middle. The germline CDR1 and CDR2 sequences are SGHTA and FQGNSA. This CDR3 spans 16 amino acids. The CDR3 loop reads CASSSTSSRGNNEQFF. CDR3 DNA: TGTGCCAGCAGCTCAACCTCGTCTAGGGGGAACAATGAGCAGTTCTTC.

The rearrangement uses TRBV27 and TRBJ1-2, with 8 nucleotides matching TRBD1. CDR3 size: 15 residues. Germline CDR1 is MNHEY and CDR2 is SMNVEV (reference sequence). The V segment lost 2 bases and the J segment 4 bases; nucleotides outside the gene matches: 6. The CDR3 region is CASSLARGLSYGYTF. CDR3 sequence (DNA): TGTGCCAGCAGTTTAGCCAGGGGGCTCAGCTATGGCTACACCTTC.

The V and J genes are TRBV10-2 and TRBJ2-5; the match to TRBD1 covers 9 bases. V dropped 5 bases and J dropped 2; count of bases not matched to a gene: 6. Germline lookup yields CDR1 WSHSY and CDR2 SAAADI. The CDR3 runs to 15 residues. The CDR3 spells CASSRWDRAQETQYF. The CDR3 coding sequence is TGCGCCAGCAGTCGCTGGGACAGGGCTCAAGAGACCCAGTACTTC.

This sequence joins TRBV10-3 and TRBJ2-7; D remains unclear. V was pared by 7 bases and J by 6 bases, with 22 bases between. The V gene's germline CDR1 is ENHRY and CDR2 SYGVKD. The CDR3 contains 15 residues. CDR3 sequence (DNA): TGTGCCATCAATGTTGGACCTTCCGAGGTGGTCGAGCAGTACTTC. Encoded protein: CAINVGPSEVVEQYF.

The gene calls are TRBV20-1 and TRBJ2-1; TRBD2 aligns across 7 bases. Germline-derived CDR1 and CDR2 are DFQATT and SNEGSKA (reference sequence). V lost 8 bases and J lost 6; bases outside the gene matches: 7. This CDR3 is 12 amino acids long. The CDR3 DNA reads TGCAGTACCGTAGGCGGGAGCAATGAGCAGTTCTTC. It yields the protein CSTVGGSNEQFF.

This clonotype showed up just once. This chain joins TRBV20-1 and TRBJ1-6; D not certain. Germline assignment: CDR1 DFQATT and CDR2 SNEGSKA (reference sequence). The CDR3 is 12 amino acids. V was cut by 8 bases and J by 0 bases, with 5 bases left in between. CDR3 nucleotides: TGCAGTCTAGACTCCTATAATTCACCCCTCCACTTT. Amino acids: CSLDSYNSPLHF.

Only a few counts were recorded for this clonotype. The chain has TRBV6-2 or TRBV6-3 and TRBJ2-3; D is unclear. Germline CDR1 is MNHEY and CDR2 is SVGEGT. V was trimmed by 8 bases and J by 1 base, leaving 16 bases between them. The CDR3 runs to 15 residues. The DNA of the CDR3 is TGTGCCAGCCACAATTCAGACACCGGCACAGATACGCAGTATTTT. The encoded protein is CASHNSDTGTDTQYF.

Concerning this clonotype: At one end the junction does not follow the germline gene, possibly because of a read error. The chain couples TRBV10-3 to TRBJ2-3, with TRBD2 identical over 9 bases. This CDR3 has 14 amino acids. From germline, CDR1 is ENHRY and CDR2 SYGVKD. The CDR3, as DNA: TGTACCATCAGGAGTAGCGGGAGTACAGATACGCAGTATTTT. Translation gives CTIRSSGSTDTQYF.

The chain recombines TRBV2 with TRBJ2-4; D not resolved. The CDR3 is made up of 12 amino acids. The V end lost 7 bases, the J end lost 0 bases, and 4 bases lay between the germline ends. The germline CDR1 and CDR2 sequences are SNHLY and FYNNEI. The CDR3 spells CASTRAKNIQYF. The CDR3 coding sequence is TGTGCCAGCACCCGAGCCAAAAACATTCAGTACTTC.

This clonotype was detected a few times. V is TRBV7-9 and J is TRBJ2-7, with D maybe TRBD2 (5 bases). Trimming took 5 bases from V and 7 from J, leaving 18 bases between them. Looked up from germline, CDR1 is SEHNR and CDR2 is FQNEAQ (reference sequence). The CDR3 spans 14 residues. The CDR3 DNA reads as TGTGCCAGCAGCATCGGCGGGTCCACATGGGAGCAGTACTTC. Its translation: CASSIGGSTWEQYF.

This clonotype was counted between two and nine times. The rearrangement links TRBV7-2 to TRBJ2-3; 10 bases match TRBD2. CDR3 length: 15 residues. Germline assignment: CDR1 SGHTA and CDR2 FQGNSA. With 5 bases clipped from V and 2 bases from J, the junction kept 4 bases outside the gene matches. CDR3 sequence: CASSILAGTTDTQYF. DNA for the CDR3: TGTGCCAGCAGCATACTAGCGGGGACCACAGATACGCAGTATTTT.